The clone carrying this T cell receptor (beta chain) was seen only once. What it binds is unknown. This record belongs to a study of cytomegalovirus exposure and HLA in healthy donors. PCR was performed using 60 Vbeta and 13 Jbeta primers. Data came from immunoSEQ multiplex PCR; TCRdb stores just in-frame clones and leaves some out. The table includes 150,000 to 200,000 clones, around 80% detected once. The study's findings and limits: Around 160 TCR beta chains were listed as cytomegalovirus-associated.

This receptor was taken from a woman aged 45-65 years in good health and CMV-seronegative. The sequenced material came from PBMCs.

The CDR3 sequence is CASSFTNSGGSPQETQYF. Written as DNA, the CDR3 is TGCGCCAGCAGCTTTACCAATAGCGGGGGGTCACCCCAAGAGACCCAGTACTTC. The chain joins TRBV5-1 to TRBJ2-5, with TRBD2 identical over 10 bases. This CDR3 is 18 amino acids long. With 2 bases clipped from V and 1 base from J, the junction kept 11 bases outside the gene matches. The V gene's germline CDR1 is SGHRS and CDR2 YFSETQ.